This T cell receptor (beta chain) was captured by sequencing in a study of shared clonotypes between healthy human individuals. Naive CD8 cells comprised CD45RO-negative, CCR7-positively selected cells, excluding terminally differentiated effector memory CD45RA+ cells. The table came from immunoSEQ multiplex PCR; TCRdb's copy has only in-frame clones and leaves some out. Counted here are more than 2 million clones, about 95% occurring once; the ten biggest clones make up 1% to 1.3%. The V gene end was trimmed by 4 bases and the J gene end by 4 bases; junction bases not matched to a gene: 10. Per the germline V gene, CDR1 is SGDLS and CDR2 is YYNGEE. The CDR3 is made up of 15 amino acids.

This rearrangement joins TRBV9 to TRBJ2-7, with TRBD1 identical over 8 bases. This clonotype was obtained from a man aged 18 to 29 in good health. The sequenced sample was naive CD8+ T cells sorted from blood. The CDR3 region is CASSFGQGPGYEQYF. CDR3 sequence (DNA): TGTGCCAGCAGCTTCGGACAGGGCCCGGGGTACGAGCAGTACTTC.